The clone carrying this TCR beta chain was seen only a few times. The antigen remains undetermined. The data were taken from a study of cytomegalovirus exposure and HLA in healthy donors. Study-level results: CMV serostatus was the only recorded immune exposure for donors. Earlier findings revealed that most TCR beta V segments proved productive either about 87% or about 30% of the time. Sequence variants that were highly shared formed a cluster that was likely a sequencing artifact. Analysis was carried out at a later point, and it linked a missense DCLRE1C variant to TCR beta V- and J-gene trimming.

Amplification used 60 Vbeta primers and 13 Jbeta primers. Generated by immunoSEQ multiplex PCR, the TCRdb table keeps only in-frame clones and is missing some. The sample has more than 110,000 clones; around 80% are singletons. This TCR came from a woman aged 45-65 years in good health and CMV-seropositive. Sequencing used PBMCs.

CDR3 bases: TGTGCCAGCAGTTTCATAGCGGGGGGCCAAGAGACCCAGTACTTC. Amino acid sequence: CASSFIAGGQETQYF. V and J are TRBV27 and TRBJ2-5; 10 bases agree with TRBD2. The CDR3 runs 15 residues. Germline V gene data show CDR1 as MNHEY and CDR2 as SMNVEV (reference sequence). The trim removed 3 bases at V and 1 base at J, leaving 2 bases unmatched.